These T cell receptor beta chains were read from a single sample in a study of CD8+ T cells in alopecia areata. The data were produced by immunoSEQ multiplex PCR, yet TCRdb's version contains in-frame clones alone and is incomplete. The sample shows some 170,000 clones, 58% of them seen only once. Source: CD4+ T cells sorted from blood, taken between weeks 55 and 65, from a patient treated with tofacitinib. These receptor sequences come from a human donor with alopecia areata. Each CDR3 is given with its conserved first and last residue. Each record gives: V gene, J gene, clone size, D gene, CDR3 DNA, CDR3 protein. The D gene is left open where the match is weak. Not every row has a clone size; where given, it reads once, few, many or a size class.

v_gene: TRBV4-1; j_gene: TRBJ2-1; abundance: once; d_gene: -; CDR3nt: TGCGCCAGCAGCGGCGGTTCCCATGAGCAGTTCTTC; CDR3aa: CASSGGSHEQFF
v_gene: TRBV2; j_gene: TRBJ2-2; abundance: -; d_gene: TRBD1; CDR3nt: TGTGCCAGCAGAGGACAGGGGGTCCCCACCGGGGAGCTGTTTTTT; CDR3aa: CASRGQGVPTGELFF
v_gene: TRBV30; j_gene: TRBJ1-4; abundance: few; d_gene: TRBD1; CDR3nt: TGTGCCTGGTCACACAGGGGATGGAGTGAAAAACTGTTTTTT; CDR3aa: CAWSHRGWSEKLFF
v_gene: TRBV4-1; j_gene: TRBJ2-3; abundance: -; d_gene: TRBD2; CDR3nt: TGCGCCAGTGGGACTAGCGGGGGGGCTTATACGCAGTATTTT; CDR3aa: CASGTSGGAYTQYF
v_gene: TRBV29-1; j_gene: TRBJ1-2; abundance: -; d_gene: TRBD1; CDR3nt: TGCAGCGTACGGACAGGGGACTATGGCTACACCTTC; CDR3aa: CSVRTGDYGYTF
v_gene: TRBV11-2; j_gene: TRBJ2-7; abundance: -; d_gene: -; CDR3nt: TGTGCCAGCAGCTTAGCCTCTAGGCTCTCCGCCATGGAGCAGTACTTC; CDR3aa: CASSLASRLSAMEQYF
v_gene: TRBV5-1; j_gene: TRBJ1-4; abundance: once; d_gene: -; CDR3nt: TGCGCCAGCAGCTGGGGCACGGGACGTGGGGATGAAAAACTGTTTTTT; CDR3aa: CASSWGTGRGDEKLFF
v_gene: TRBV29-1; j_gene: TRBJ2-7; abundance: once; d_gene: TRBD2; CDR3nt: TGCAGCGTTTGGACTAGCGGAACCTACGAGCAGTACTTC; CDR3aa: CSVWTSGTYEQYF
v_gene: TRBV6-5; j_gene: TRBJ1-4; abundance: -; d_gene: -; CDR3nt: TGTGCCAGCAGTCCGCTAGCCGGGGGGGACGAAAAACTGTTTTTT; CDR3aa: CASSPLAGGDEKLFF
v_gene: TRBV18; j_gene: TRBJ1-5; abundance: -; d_gene: -; CDR3nt: TGTGCCAGCTCACCACCGGGGAGAAGCAATCAGCCCCAGCATTTT; CDR3aa: CASSPPGRSNQPQHF
v_gene: TRBV2; j_gene: TRBJ2-7; abundance: -; d_gene: -; CDR3nt: TGTGCCAGCAGTCTTCCGGGCCCCTACGAGCAGTACTTC; CDR3aa: CASSLPGPYEQYF
v_gene: TRBV5-6; j_gene: TRBJ2-5; abundance: -; d_gene: -; CDR3nt: TGTGCCAGCAGCTATGGACCCTCCCAAGAGACCCAGTACTTC; CDR3aa: CASSYGPSQETQYF
v_gene: TRBV9; j_gene: TRBJ2-5; abundance: few; d_gene: -; CDR3nt: TGTGCCAGCAGCTTTAGCGGCCAAGAGACCCAGTACTTC; CDR3aa: CASSFSGQETQYF
v_gene: TRBV29-1; j_gene: TRBJ2-3; abundance: -; d_gene: TRBD2; CDR3nt: TGCAGCGTTGAGACTAGCGGGGGGGCGGCAGATACGCAGTATTTT; CDR3aa: CSVETSGGAADTQYF
v_gene: TRBV29-1; j_gene: TRBJ1-1; abundance: -; d_gene: -; CDR3nt: TGCAGCGTTGGGGGATTCGTCGCTGAAGCTTTCTTT; CDR3aa: CSVGGFVAEAFF
v_gene: TRBV6-6; j_gene: TRBJ1-1; abundance: few; d_gene: -; CDR3nt: TGTGCCAGCAGTTACGGCGGTAACACTGAAGCTTTCTTT; CDR3aa: CASSYGGNTEAFF
v_gene: TRBV7-9; j_gene: TRBJ1-2; abundance: few; d_gene: TRBD1; CDR3nt: TGTGCCAGCAGCTTCCACAGGGGGCGGAGTGGCTACACCTTC; CDR3aa: CASSFHRGRSGYTF
v_gene: TRBV4-1; j_gene: TRBJ2-2; abundance: -; d_gene: -; CDR3nt: TGCGCCAGCAGCCAAGATCTGGTTTTTTCCGGGGAGCTGTTTTTT; CDR3aa: CASSQDLVFSGELFF